Following are 17 T cell receptor beta chains from one sample sequenced in a study of technical replicates of blood from a handful of donors. TCRdb keeps only in-frame clones here, not all; method: immunoSEQ multiplex PCR. In the table there are about 44,000 clones, 96% of which are singletons. Sequencing was done on a sample of T cells isolated from PBMCs. These receptors were obtained from a human donor in good health.

This clone is a singleton in its sample. A read error may produce the germline difference seen at one junction end. This chain joins TRBV7-7 and TRBJ1-1, with D tentatively TRBD1 (5 bases). The germline gives CDR1 SSHAT, CDR2 FNYEAQ (reference sequence). The CDR3 has 13 residues. CDR3 protein: CASSLDRNTEAFF. The DNA of the CDR3 is TGTGCTAGCAGCTTAGACAGGAACACTGAAGCTTTCTTT.

This chain joins TRBV18 and TRBJ2-1, with 13 bases matching TRBD2. This CDR3 comprises 16 residues. The germline CDR1 and CDR2 sequences are KGHSH and LQKENI. The J segment lost 5 bases and the V segment lost 4 bases, leaving 5 bases of the junction unmatched. CDR3 in DNA: TGTGCCAGCTCACGATCCGGGACTAGCGGGGACAATGAGCAGTTCTTC. It translates to CASSRSGTSGDNEQFF.

The chain has TRBV30 and TRBJ1-1, with 8 bases matching TRBD1. CDR1 and CDR2 (germline): GTSNPN, SVGIG (reference sequence). The CDR3 is 14 amino acids. The trim removed 2 bases at V and 2 bases at J, leaving 4 bases unmatched. DNA for the CDR3: TGTGCCTGGAGTAGGACAGGGTTCAACACTGAAGCTTTCTTT. It codes for CAWSRTGFNTEAFF.

This clone appeared a single time. This chain links TRBV6-1 with TRBJ1-1; TRBD1 is a possible D gene (6 bases). The CDR3 covers 15 residues. V was trimmed by 4 bases and J by 11 bases, leaving 23 bases between them. CDR1 is MNHNS, CDR2 SASEGT, per germline. The CDR3 nucleotides read TGTGCCAGCAGTGTGCCCTCAAAAACAGGGCTTGGGGCTTTCTTT. Translation gives CASSVPSKTGLGAFF.

The chain joins TRBV4-2 to TRBJ2-1; 10 bases are a match to TRBD2. Per the germline V gene, CDR1 is LGHNA and CDR2 is YNFKEQ. This CDR3 has 17 amino acids. The V gene end was trimmed by 0 bases and the J gene end by 4 bases; junction bases not matched to a gene: 6. The CDR3 nucleotides are TGTGCCAGCAGCCAAGATCTTACTAGCGGGATTTACAATGAGCAGTTCTTC. It specifies CASSQDLTSGIYNEQFF.

This clone appeared a single time. The rearrangement uses TRBV5-6 and TRBJ2-5; D is undetermined. The CDR3 consists of 15 residues. Trimming removed 2 bases from V and 2 bases from J, with 13 bases in between. Germline CDR1 and CDR2: SGHDT and YYEEEE. In nucleotides, the CDR3 is TGTGCCAGCAGCTTTCTGGCTGGCAATCAAGAGACCCAGTACTTC. Translated, it gives CASSFLAGNQETQYF.

The chain employs TRBV14 and TRBJ1-2; 7 bases are shared with TRBD1. Germline V gives CDR1 SGHDN, CDR2 FVKESK. Trimming at V came to 0 bases and at J to 8 bases, leaving 3 bases not matched to a gene. There are 13 residues in the CDR3. The CDR3 sequence is CASSQDRGRGYTF. Here the CDR3 DNA reads TGTGCCAGCAGCCAAGATAGGGGGCGAGGCTACACCTTC. Full variable domain (rest looked up from reference TRBV14 and TRBJ1-2): EAGVTQFPSHSVIEKGQTVTLRCDPISGHDNLYWYRRVMGKEIKFLLHFVKESKQDESGMPNNRFLAERTGGTYSTLKVQPAELEDSGVYFCASSQDRGRGYTFGSGTRLTVV.

In this sample, this clone turned up once. The gene calls are TRBV29-1 and TRBJ2-3; no firm D call. Looked up from germline, CDR1 is SQVTM and CDR2 is ANQGSEA. Trimming stripped 4 bases from V and 6 bases from J, with 2 bases between. The CDR3 totals 9 residues. The CDR3 sequence: CSVADTQYF. The CDR3 bases are TGCAGCGTTGCTGATACGCAGTATTTT.

The CDR3 sequence is CATVRGFGDTQYF. CDR3 DNA sequence: TGTGCCACCGTCCGAGGGTTTGGAGATACGCAGTATTTT. This sequence joins TRBV10-3 and TRBJ2-3; the D gene is possibly TRBD2 (5 bases). V was shortened by 10 bases and J by 5 bases, with 16 bases between the two germline ends. The CDR3 totals 13 residues. Per the germline V gene, CDR1 is ENHRY and CDR2 is SYGVKD.

The V gene is TRBV30, the J gene TRBJ2-7; 8 bases agree with TRBD1. CDR3 size: 14 residues. J lost 3 bases, V lost 1 base, and 5 bases had no gene match. Germline V gene sequence: CDR1 GTSNPN, CDR2 SVGIG (reference sequence). Written as DNA, the CDR3 is TGTGCCTGGAGTGGAAGGACAGGGAGCTACGAGCAGTACTTC. It translates to CAWSGRTGSYEQYF.

This chain connects TRBV27 to TRBJ1-2; 10 bases line up with TRBD1. V was clipped by 6 bases and J by 5 bases; unmatched bases: 9. Germline CDR1 MNHEY, CDR2 SMNVEV (reference sequence). The CDR3 covers 15 residues. CDR3 amino acids: CASRPPGTGVYGYTF. The CDR3 DNA follows: TGTGCCAGCAGGCCGCCCGGGACAGGGGTTTATGGCTACACCTTC.

The rearrangement uses TRBV6-5 and TRBJ2-7; perhaps TRBD1 as D (5 bases). This CDR3 contains 13 residues. V was clipped by 4 bases and J by 5 bases, with 12 bases between them. The germline CDR1 and CDR2 sequences are MNHEY and SVGAGI. CDR3 sequence reads: CASSWRRAHEQYF. The CDR3 coding sequence is TGTGCCAGCAGTTGGCGCAGGGCCCACGAGCAGTACTTC.

CDR3 protein: CALSAGTRTDTQYF. In DNA, the CDR3 is TGTGCCTTAAGCGCCGGGACTAGGACCGATACGCAGTATTTT. This chain uses TRBV10-3 with TRBJ2-3; 8 bases agree with TRBD2. Looked up from germline, CDR1 is ENHRY and CDR2 is SYGVKD. This CDR3 has 14 residues. The ends lost 11 bases at V and 6 bases at J; junction bases unmatched: 13.

The chain recombines TRBV5-6 with TRBJ2-5; TRBD2 agrees at 8 bases. This CDR3 is 14 amino acids long. After removal of 0 bases from V and 7 bases from J, the junction contained 5 bases not matched to a gene. Germline-derived CDR1 and CDR2 are SGHDT and YYEEEE. CDR3 bases: TGTGCCAGCAGCTTGGTCGGGGGGGAAGGGACCCAGTACTTC. Protein: CASSLVGGEGTQYF.

This clone is a singleton in its sample. The CDR3 region has the DNA TGTGCCTGGAGTAGGGGTAGCGGGAGCCGCGAGCAGTACTTC. Translating gives CAWSRGSGSREQYF. V gene TRBV30 combines with J gene TRBJ2-7; TRBD2 matches 9 bases. The CDR3 sequence is 14 residues long. V trimming: 2 bases; J trimming: 6 bases; junction bases outside the gene matches: 8. Germline lookup yields CDR1 GTSNPN and CDR2 SVGIG (reference sequence).

This chain links TRBV6-5 with TRBJ1-4; 7 bases agree with TRBD1. Germline-derived CDR1 and CDR2 are MNHEY and SVGAGI. The CDR3 has 13 residues. V shed 6 bases, J shed 5 bases, and the junction held 3 bases outside the gene matches. CDR3 bases: TGTGCCAGCAGAAAACAGGGGAATGAAAAACTGTTTTTT. The encoded protein is CASRKQGNEKLFF.

The chain joins TRBV7-9 to TRBJ2-2; 8 bases fit TRBD2. The J segment lost 2 bases and the V segment lost 4 bases, leaving 3 bases of the junction unmatched. The CDR3 is made up of 15 amino acids. Looked up from germline, CDR1 is SEHNR and CDR2 is FQNEAQ (reference sequence). This chain's CDR3 is CASSWGLGNTGELFF. The DNA for the CDR3 is TGTGCCAGCAGCTGGGGACTAGGCAACACCGGGGAGCTGTTTTTT.